The clone carrying this T cell receptor beta chain was recorded only once. CDR3 size: 18 residues. Germline values: CDR1 MNHNS, CDR2 SASEGT. V shed 4 bases, J shed 3 bases, and the junction held 11 bases outside the gene matches. Sequenced by immunoSEQ multiplex PCR; TCRdb stores in-frame clones only, minus some. This table has about 400,000 clones, approximately 91% appearing once. This record comes from a study of blood T cell repertoires in COVID-19. As for the study in general: From T cells, B-cell-depleted T cells, or PBMCs came the material, which was cDNA or gDNA.

The chain joins TRBV6-1 to TRBJ2-5; 13 nucleotides agree with TRBD2. The sequence was obtained from a woman in her 40s with acute COVID-19. The sample comprised PBMCs or T cells enriched from blood (not recorded which). In DNA form, the CDR3 reads TGTGCCAGCAGTGGTCGGACTAGCGGGGGATCGATCGAAGAGACCCAGTACTTC. It encodes CASSGRTSGGSIEETQYF.